This TCR beta chain was identified in a study of blood T cell repertoires in COVID-19. Study context: Italy, Spain and the United States were the sources of the convalescent and acute COVID-19 samples.

Trimming took 2 bases from V and 6 from J; bases not matched to a gene: 8. Germline V gene sequence: CDR1 SGHNT, CDR2 YYREEE (reference sequence). The CDR3 has 16 amino acids. The assay was immunoSEQ multiplex PCR, and TCRdb's table has in-frame clones only and misses some. This sample has 140,000 to 150,000 clones; more than 75% occur once, and the top ten carry 1.2%. The sequence came from a woman in her 30s with acute COVID-19. V gene TRBV5-4 combines with J gene TRBJ2-2; 9 bases match TRBD1. The material sequenced was PBMCs or T cells enriched from blood (not recorded which). CDR3 loop: CASSLITTGGAGELFF. The CDR3 DNA reads as TGTGCCAGCAGCTTAATCACAACAGGGGGCGCCGGGGAGCTGTTTTTT.